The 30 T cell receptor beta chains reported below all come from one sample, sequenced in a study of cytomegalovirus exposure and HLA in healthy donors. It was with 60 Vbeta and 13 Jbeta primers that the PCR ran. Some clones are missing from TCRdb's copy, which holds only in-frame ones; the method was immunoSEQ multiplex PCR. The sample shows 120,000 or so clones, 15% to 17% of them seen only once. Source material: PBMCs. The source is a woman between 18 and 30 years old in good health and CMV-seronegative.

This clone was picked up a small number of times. The CDR3 loop reads CASSQGREINEQFF. CDR3 nucleotides: TGCGCCAGCAGCCAAGGGCGGGAGATAAATGAGCAGTTCTTC. V gene TRBV4-3 combines with J gene TRBJ2-1, with 7 bases identical to TRBD2. The CDR3 consists of 14 residues. With 1 base clipped from V and 7 bases from J, the junction kept 4 bases outside the gene matches. Germline-derived CDR1 and CDR2 are LGHNA and YSLEER.

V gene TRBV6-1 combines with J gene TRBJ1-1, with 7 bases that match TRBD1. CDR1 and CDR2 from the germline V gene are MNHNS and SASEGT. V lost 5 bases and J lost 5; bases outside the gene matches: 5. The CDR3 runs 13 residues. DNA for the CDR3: TGTGCCAGCAGTCTATCAGGGGGAACTGAAGCTTTCTTT. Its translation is CASSLSGGTEAFF.

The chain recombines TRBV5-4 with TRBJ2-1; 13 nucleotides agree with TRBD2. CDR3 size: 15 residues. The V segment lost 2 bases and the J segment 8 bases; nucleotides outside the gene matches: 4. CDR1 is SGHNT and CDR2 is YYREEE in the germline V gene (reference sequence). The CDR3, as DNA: TGTGCCAGCAGCTTCGAGACTAGCGGGAGGCATGAGCAGTTCTTC. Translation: CASSFETSGRHEQFF.

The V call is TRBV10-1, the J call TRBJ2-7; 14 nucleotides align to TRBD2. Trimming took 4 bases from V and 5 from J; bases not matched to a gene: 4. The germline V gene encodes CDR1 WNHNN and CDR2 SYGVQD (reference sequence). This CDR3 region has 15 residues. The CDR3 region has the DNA TGCGCCAGCAGTGGACTAGCGGGAGGGCGCGACGAGCAGTACTTC. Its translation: CASSGLAGGRDEQYF.

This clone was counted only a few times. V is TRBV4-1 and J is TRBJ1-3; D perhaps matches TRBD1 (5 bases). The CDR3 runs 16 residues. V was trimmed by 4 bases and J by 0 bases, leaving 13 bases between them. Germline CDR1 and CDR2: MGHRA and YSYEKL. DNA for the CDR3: TGCGCCAGCAGCCCCACAGGCCTAAGCTCTGGAAACACCATATATTTT. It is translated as CASSPTGLSSGNTIYF.

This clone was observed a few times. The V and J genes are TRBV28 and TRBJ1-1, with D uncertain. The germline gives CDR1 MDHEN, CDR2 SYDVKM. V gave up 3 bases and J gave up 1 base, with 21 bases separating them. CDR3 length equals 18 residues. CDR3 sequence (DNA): TGTGCCAGCAGTTTCTTGGGGAGCTGGAACCCCTCGAACACTGAAGCTTTCTTT. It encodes CASSFLGSWNPSNTEAFF.

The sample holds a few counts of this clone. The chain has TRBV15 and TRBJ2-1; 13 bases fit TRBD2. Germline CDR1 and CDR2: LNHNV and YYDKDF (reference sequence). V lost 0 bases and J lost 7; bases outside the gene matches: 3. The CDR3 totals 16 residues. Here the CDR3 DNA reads TGTGCCACCAGCAGAGATCGGGGACTAGCGGGAAATGAGCAGTTCTTC. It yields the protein CATSRDRGLAGNEQFF.

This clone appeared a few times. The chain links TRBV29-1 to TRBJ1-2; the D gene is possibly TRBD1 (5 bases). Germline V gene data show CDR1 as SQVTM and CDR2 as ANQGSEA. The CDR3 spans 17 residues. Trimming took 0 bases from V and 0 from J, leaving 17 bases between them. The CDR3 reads CSVEDRGTQPTNYGYTF. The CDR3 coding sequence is TGCAGCGTTGAAGATCGCGGGACTCAGCCGACTAACTATGGCTACACCTTC.

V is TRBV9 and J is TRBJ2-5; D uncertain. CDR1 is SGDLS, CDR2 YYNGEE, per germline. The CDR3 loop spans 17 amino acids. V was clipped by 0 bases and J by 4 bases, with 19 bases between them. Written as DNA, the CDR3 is TGTGCCAGCAGCGTAGACGCGCGGAGCCCCATCCGAGAGACCCAGTACTTC. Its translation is CASSVDARSPIRETQYF.

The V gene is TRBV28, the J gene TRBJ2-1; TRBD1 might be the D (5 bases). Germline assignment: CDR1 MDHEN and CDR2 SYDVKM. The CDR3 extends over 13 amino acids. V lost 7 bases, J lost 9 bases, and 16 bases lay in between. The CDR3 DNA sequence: TGTGCCAGCACCTGGACATTCCCCTCTGAGCAGTTCTTC. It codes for CASTWTFPSEQFF.

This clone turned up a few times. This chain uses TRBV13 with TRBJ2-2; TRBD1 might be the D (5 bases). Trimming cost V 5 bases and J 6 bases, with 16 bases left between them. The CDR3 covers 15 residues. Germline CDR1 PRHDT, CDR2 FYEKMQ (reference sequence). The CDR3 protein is CASSPSGLGPGELFF. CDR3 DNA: TGTGCCAGCAGCCCCTCAGGGCTGGGCCCCGGGGAGCTGTTTTTT.

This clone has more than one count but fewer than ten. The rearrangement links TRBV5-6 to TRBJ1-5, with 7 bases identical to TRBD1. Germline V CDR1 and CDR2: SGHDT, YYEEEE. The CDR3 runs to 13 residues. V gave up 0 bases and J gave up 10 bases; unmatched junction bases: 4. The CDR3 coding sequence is TGTGCCAGCAGCTTGGGGAACAGGGGTCCCCAGCATTTT. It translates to CASSLGNRGPQHF. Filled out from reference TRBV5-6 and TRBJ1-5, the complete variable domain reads DAGVTQSPTHLIKTRGQQVTLRCSPKSGHDTVSWYQQALGQGPQFIFQYYEEEERQRGNFPDRFSGHQFPNYSSELNVNALLLGDSALYLCASSLGNRGPQHFGDGTRLSIL.

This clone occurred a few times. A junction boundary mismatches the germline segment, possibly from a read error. The CDR3 coding sequence is TGTGCTAGCAGCTTAGTTGGGCCAGGGGCCGGGTACAATGAGCAGTTCTTC. It translates to CASSLVGPGAGYNEQFF. This sequence joins TRBV7-7 and TRBJ2-1, with D possibly matching TRBD1 (6 bases). Germline V gene lookup returns CDR1 SSHAT and CDR2 FNYEAQ (reference sequence). The CDR3 spans 17 residues.

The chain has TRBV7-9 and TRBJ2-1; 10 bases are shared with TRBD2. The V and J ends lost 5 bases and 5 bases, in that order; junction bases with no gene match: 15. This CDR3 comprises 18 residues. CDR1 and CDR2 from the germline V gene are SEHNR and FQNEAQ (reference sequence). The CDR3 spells CASSTWTSGASVNNEQFF. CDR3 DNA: TGTGCCAGCAGCACCTGGACTAGCGGCGCCTCCGTGAACAATGAGCAGTTCTTC.

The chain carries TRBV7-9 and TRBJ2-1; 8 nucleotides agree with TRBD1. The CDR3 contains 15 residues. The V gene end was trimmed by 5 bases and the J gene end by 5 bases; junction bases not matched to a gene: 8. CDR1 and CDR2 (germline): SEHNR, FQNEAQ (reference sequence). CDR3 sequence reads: CASSPSTGVHNEQFF. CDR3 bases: TGTGCCAGCAGCCCTTCGACAGGGGTCCACAATGAGCAGTTCTTC.

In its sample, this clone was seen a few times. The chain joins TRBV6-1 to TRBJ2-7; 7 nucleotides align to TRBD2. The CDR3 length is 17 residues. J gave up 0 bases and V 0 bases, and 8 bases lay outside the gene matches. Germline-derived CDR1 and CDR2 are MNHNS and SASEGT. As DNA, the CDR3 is TGTGCCAGCAGTGAAGCGCTTTTGTCTAGCGGCTCCTACGAGCAGTACTTC. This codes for CASSEALLSSGSYEQYF.

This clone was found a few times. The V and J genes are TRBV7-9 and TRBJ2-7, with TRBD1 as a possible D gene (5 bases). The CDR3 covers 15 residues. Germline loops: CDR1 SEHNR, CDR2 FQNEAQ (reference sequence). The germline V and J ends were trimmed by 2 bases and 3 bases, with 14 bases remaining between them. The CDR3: CASSLSTGRGYEQYF. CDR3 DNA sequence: TGTGCCAGCAGCTTAAGCACAGGAAGAGGCTACGAGCAGTACTTC.

The chain's CDR3 is CASRRSSQSVWDEQFF. In DNA form, the CDR3 reads TGTGCCAGTAGACGGTCCTCGCAAAGCGTTTGGGATGAGCAGTTCTTC. The rearrangement joins TRBV19 to TRBJ2-1, with D unresolved. V lost 6 bases to trimming and J lost 8 bases, with 23 bases between them. This CDR3 has 16 amino acids. Looked up from germline, CDR1 is LNHDA and CDR2 is SQIVND (reference sequence).

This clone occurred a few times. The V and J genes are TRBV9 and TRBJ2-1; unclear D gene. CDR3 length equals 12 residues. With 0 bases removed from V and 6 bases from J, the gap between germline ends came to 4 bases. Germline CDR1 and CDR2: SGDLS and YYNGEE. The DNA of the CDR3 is TGTGCCAGCAGCGTAGGCAGCAATGAGCAGTTCTTC. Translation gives CASSVGSNEQFF.

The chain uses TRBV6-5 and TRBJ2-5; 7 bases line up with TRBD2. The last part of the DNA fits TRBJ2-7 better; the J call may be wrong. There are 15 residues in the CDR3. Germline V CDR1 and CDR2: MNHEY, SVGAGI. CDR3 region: CASSPLAVPTHEQYF. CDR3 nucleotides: TGTGCCAGCAGCCCTCTAGCGGTCCCTACCCACGAGCAGTACTTC.

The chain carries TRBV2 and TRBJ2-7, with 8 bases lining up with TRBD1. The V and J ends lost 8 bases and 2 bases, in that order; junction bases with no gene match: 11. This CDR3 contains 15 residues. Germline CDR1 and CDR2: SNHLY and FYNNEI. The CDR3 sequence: CASGEQGGLAYEQYF. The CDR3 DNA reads TGTGCCAGCGGGGAACAGGGGGGCCTCGCCTACGAGCAGTACTTC.

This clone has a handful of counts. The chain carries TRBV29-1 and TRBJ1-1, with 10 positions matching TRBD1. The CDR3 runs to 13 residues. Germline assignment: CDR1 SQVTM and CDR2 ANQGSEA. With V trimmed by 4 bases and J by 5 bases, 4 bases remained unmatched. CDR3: CSVAGQGVTEAFF. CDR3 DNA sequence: TGCAGCGTTGCTGGACAGGGGGTTACTGAAGCTTTCTTT.

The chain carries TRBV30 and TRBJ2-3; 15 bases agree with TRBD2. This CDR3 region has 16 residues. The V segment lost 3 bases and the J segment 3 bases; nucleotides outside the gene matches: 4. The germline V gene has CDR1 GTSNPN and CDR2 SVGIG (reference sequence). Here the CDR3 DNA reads TGTGCCTGGAGCGGAGGGACTAGCGGGAGGACAGATACGCAGTATTTT. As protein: CAWSGGTSGRTDTQYF.

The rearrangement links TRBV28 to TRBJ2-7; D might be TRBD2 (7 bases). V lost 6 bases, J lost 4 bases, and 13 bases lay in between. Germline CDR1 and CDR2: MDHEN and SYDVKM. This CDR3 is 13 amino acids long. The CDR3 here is CASRRGGSYEQYF. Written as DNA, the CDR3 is TGTGCCAGCAGAAGGGGGGGCAGTTACGAGCAGTACTTC.

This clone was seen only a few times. The CDR3 nucleotides read TGTGCCTGGAGTGGGCAACAGGGGGCGGGAGGCTACACCTTC. It encodes CAWSGQQGAGGYTF. V is TRBV30 and J is TRBJ1-2; 9 bases agree with TRBD1. The CDR3 has 14 residues. Trimming removed 1 base from V and 8 bases from J; junction bases left unmatched: 8. CDR1 GTSNPN and CDR2 SVGIG come from the germline V gene (reference sequence). Looking up the rest from reference TRBV30 and TRBJ1-2 gives the full variable domain: SQTIHQWPATLVQPVGSPLSLECTVEGTSNPNLYWYRQAAGRGLQLLFYSVGIGQISSEVPQNLSASRPQDRQFILSSKKLLLSDSGFYLCAWSGQQGAGGYTFGSGTRLTVV.

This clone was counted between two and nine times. This CDR3 reads CASSGGQGRSYEQYF. DNA for the CDR3: TGTGCCAGCAGTGGGGGACAGGGGCGGTCCTACGAGCAGTACTTC. This chain uses TRBV27 with TRBJ2-7; TRBD1 matches 10 bases. CDR1 is MNHEY, CDR2 SMNVEV, per germline (reference sequence). V lost 5 bases to trimming and J lost 1 base; unmatched junction nucleotides: 5. The CDR3 covers 15 residues.

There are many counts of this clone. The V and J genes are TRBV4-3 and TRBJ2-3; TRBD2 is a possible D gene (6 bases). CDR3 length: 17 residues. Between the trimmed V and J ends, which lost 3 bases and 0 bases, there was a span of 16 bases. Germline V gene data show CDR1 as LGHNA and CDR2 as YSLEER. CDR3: CASSQWGTGRSTDTQYF. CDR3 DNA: TGCGCCAGCAGCCAGTGGGGGACTGGAAGAAGCACAGATACGCAGTATTTT.

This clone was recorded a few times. CDR3 nucleotide sequence: TGTGCCAGCAGTGAAGGGCGACACCTGAACACTGAAGCTTTCTTT. Translation: CASSEGRHLNTEAFF. V gene TRBV6-1 combines with J gene TRBJ1-1; the D is unclear. Germline V CDR1 and CDR2: MNHNS, SASEGT. The length of the CDR3 is 15 residues. V was shortened by 1 base and J by 0 bases, with 9 bases between the two germline ends.

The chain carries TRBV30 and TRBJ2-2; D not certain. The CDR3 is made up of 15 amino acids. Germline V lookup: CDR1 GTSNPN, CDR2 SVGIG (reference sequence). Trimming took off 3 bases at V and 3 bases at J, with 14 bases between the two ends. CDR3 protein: CAWRAKQQDTGELFF. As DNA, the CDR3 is TGTGCCTGGAGGGCTAAGCAGCAGGACACCGGGGAGCTGTTTTTT.

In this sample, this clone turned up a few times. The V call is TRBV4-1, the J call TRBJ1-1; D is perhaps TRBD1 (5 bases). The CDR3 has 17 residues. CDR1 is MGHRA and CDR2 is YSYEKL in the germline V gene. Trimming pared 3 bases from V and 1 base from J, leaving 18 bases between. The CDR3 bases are TGCGCCAGCAGCCACCCTCTGGGGGGGAGAGGGAACACTGAAGCTTTCTTT. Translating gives CASSHPLGGRGNTEAFF.